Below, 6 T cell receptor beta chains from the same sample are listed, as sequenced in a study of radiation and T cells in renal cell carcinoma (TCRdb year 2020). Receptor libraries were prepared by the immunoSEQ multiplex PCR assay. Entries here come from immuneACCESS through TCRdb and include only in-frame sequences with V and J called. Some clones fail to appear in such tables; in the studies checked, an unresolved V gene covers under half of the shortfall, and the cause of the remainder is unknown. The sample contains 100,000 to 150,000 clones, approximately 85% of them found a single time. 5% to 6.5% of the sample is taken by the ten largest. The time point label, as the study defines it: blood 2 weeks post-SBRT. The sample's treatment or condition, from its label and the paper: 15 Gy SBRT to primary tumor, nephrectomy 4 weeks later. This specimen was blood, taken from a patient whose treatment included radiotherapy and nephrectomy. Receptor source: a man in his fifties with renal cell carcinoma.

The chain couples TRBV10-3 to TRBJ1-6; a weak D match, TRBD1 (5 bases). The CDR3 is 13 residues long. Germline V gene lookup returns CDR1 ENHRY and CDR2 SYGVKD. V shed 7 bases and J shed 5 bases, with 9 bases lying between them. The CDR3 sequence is CAINNRNNSPLHF. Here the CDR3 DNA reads TGTGCCATCAACAACAGGAATAATTCACCCCTCCACTTT.

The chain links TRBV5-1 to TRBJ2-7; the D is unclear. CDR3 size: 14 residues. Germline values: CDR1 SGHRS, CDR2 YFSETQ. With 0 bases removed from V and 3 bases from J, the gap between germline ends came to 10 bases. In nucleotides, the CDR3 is TGCGCCAGCAGCTTGGATAGGGTCTACTACGAGCAGTACTTC. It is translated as CASSLDRVYYEQYF.

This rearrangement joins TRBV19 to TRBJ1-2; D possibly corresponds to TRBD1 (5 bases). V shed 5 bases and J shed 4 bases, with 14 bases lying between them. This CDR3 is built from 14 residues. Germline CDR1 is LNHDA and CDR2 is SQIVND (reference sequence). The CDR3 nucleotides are TGTGCCAGTAGTCCTAATTCGGGGGGCTATGGCTACACCTTC. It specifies CASSPNSGGYGYTF.

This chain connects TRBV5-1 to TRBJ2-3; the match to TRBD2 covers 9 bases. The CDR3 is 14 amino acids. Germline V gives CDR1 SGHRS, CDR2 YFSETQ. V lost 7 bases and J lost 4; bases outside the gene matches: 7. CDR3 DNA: TGCGCCAGCGCCGGGACTAGCATGGCAGATACGCAGTATTTT. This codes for CASAGTSMADTQYF.

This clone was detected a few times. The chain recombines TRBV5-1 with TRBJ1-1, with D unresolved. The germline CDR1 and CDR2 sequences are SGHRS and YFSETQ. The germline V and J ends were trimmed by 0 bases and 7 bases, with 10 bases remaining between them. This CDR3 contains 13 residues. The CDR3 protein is CASSLGREDEAFF. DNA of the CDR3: TGCGCCAGCAGCTTGGGTCGGGAAGATGAAGCTTTCTTT.

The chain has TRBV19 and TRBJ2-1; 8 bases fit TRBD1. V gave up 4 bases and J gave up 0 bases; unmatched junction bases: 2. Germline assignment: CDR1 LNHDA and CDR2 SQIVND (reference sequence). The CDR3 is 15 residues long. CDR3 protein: CASSTGQGSYNEQFF. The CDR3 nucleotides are TGTGCCAGTAGTACCGGACAGGGCTCCTACAATGAGCAGTTCTTC.